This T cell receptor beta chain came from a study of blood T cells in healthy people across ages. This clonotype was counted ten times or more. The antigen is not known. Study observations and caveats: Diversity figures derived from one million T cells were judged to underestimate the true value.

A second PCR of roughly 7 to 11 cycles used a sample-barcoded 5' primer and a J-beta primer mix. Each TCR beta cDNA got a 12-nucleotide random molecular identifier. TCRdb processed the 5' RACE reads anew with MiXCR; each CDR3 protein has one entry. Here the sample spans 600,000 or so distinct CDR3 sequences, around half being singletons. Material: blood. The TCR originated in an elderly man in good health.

CDR3: CASSLTGGQYNEQFF. The DNA of the CDR3 is TGTGCCAGCAGCTTAACCGGGGGGCAATACAATGAGCAGTTCTTC. The chain recombines TRBV13 with TRBJ2-1; D perhaps matches TRBD2 (7 bases). There are 15 residues in the CDR3. Between the trimmed V and J ends, which lost 2 bases and 4 bases, there was a span of 12 bases. Per germline, CDR1 PRHDT and CDR2 FYEKMQ (reference sequence). Looking up the rest from reference TRBV13 and TRBJ2-1 gives the full variable domain: AAGVIQSPRHLIKEKRETATLKCYPIPRHDTVYWYQQGPGQDPQFLISFYEKMQSDKGSIPDRFSAQQFSDYHSELNMSSLELGDSALYFCASSLTGGQYNEQFFGPGTRLTVL.